Shown below are 18 T cell receptor beta chains from a single sample sequenced in a study of blood T cell repertoires in COVID-19. The method was immunoSEQ multiplex PCR; TCRdb's version includes in-frame clones alone and lacks a portion of them. The sample lists around 80,000 clones; under 85% were seen once. The specimen sequenced was peripheral blood. These receptors came from a human donor in a cohort sampled during active COVID-19.

The sample holds one count of this clone. The rearrangement joins TRBV3-1 (or the pseudogene TRBV3-2) to TRBJ1-6, with TRBD1 matching over 9 bases. Germline assignment: CDR1 LGHDT and CDR2 YNNKEL (reference sequence). The CDR3 is 18 amino acids. Trimming removed 1 base from V and 0 bases from J; junction bases left unmatched: 4. The CDR3 protein is CASSQGSDRGSYNSPLHF. DNA for the CDR3: TGTGCCAGCAGCCAAGGGTCGGACAGGGGCTCCTATAATTCACCCCTCCACTTT.

The rearrangement joins TRBV15 to TRBJ2-7; TRBD1 is a possible D gene (6 bases). This CDR3 comprises 14 residues. From germline, CDR1 is LNHNV and CDR2 YYDKDF (reference sequence). V gave up 5 bases and J gave up 0 bases, with 11 bases separating them. The CDR3 protein is CATSSRDISYEQYF. As DNA, the CDR3 is TGTGCCACCAGCTCCCGGGACATCTCCTACGAGCAGTACTTC.

The V call is TRBV5-1, the J call TRBJ2-6, with 8 bases fitting TRBD2. The germline V gene encodes CDR1 SGHRS and CDR2 YFSETQ. V shed 0 bases, J shed 2 bases, and the junction held 4 bases outside the gene matches. CDR3 length: 17 amino acids. In nucleotides, the CDR3 is TGCGCCAGCAGCTTGGCCGGGGGGGACCCTGGGGCCAACGTCCTGACTTTC. Translated, it gives CASSLAGGDPGANVLTF.

The V and J genes are TRBV5-8 and TRBJ2-2, with a tentative D call TRBD2 (6 bases). V was shortened by 0 bases and J by 4 bases, with 13 bases between the two germline ends. Germline-derived CDR1 and CDR2 are SGHTS and YDEGEE. The CDR3 loop spans 16 amino acids. The CDR3 region is CASSLVGGIGTGELFF. CDR3 bases: TGTGCCAGCAGCTTGGTTGGAGGGATAGGCACCGGGGAGCTGTTTTTT.

The chain combines TRBV28 with TRBJ1-3; D is unclear. Germline V gene data show CDR1 as MDHEN and CDR2 as SYDVKM. The V gene lost 3 bases and the J gene lost 0 bases, with 9 bases spanning the gap. The CDR3 has 15 amino acids. In DNA form, the CDR3 reads TGTGCCAGCAGTTTTGACTGGAGCTCTGGAAACACCATATATTTT. Translating it yields CASSFDWSSGNTIYF.

The V and J genes are TRBV3-1 (or the pseudogene TRBV3-2) and TRBJ2-3, with 9 bases lining up with TRBD1. With 1 base clipped from V and 0 bases from J, the junction kept 2 bases outside the gene matches. Germline lookup yields CDR1 LGHDT and CDR2 YNNKEL (reference sequence). The CDR3 has 16 amino acids. The CDR3 loop reads CASSQGTGASTDTQYF. As DNA, the CDR3 is TGTGCCAGCAGCCAAGGGACAGGGGCTAGCACAGATACGCAGTATTTT.

This clone has just a few counts. The chain joins TRBV21-1 to TRBJ1-6; whether TRBD1, the table's D call, matches the DNA was not checked. TRBV21-1 is given as a pseudogene. The CDR3 has 15 residues. The CDR3 nucleotides read TGTGCCGCAGGGGGGAAGGACAGGGAGAATTCACCCCTCCACTTT. Encoded protein: CAAGGKDRENSPLHF.

The count of this clone is one. The CDR3 DNA is TGTGCCAGCAGCCAAGAGAGGAATGAGCAGTTCTTC. The encoded protein is CASSQERNEQFF. V is TRBV3-1 (or the pseudogene TRBV3-2) and J is TRBJ2-1; D gene uncertain. Germline loops: CDR1 LGHDT, CDR2 YNNKEL (reference sequence). Trimming removed 0 bases at V and 7 bases at J, with 4 bases between. The CDR3 is 12 residues long.

V is TRBV23-1 and J is TRBJ2-3; 7 bases map to TRBD2. TRBV23-1 is known as an ORF, though its function is uncertain. The CDR3 sequence is 15 residues long. Trimming removed 4 bases from V and 1 base from J; junction bases left unmatched: 5. The chain's CDR3 is CASSPQLAGTDTQYF. The CDR3 DNA reads TGCGCCAGCAGTCCCCAGCTAGCGGGCACAGATACGCAGTATTTT.

This sequence joins TRBV5-6 and TRBJ1-2, with TRBD1 matching 9 bases. The CDR3 contains 16 residues. The junction had 7 bases not matched to a gene; V was cut back by 3 bases and J by 1 base. Per germline, CDR1 SGHDT and CDR2 YYEEEE. CDR3 coding DNA: TGTGCCAGCAGCTCCGTCCCGGGACAGGGTAACTATGGCTACACCTTC. Its translation is CASSSVPGQGNYGYTF.

Concerning this clone itself: With only one base between it and a far larger clone, this is likely a read error. V gene TRBV2 combines with J gene TRBJ1-1, with D possibly being TRBD1 (6 bases). The germline CDR1 and CDR2 sequences are SNHLY and FYNNEI. V was clipped by 4 bases and J by 1 base, with 7 bases between them. The CDR3 is 13 residues long. CDR3 bases: TGTGCCAGCAGTGTACAGGGGAACACTGAAGCTTTCTTT. Its protein product is CASSVQGNTEAFF.

The V gene is TRBV28, the J gene TRBJ1-5; D remains unclear. CDR1 and CDR2 (germline): MDHEN, SYDVKM. The CDR3 extends over 16 amino acids. The V end lost 7 bases, the J end lost 0 bases, and 16 bases lay between the germline ends. DNA for the CDR3: TGTGCCAGCAAACCGGGAACAGACAATAGCAATCAGCCCCAGCATTTT. It encodes CASKPGTDNSNQPQHF.

The rearrangement uses TRBV28 and TRBJ1-1; weak D call: TRBD1 (5 bases). The germline V and J ends were trimmed by 2 bases and 7 bases, with 11 bases remaining between them. Germline V lookup: CDR1 MDHEN, CDR2 SYDVKM. CDR3 length: 13 amino acids. Written as DNA, the CDR3 is TGTGCCAGCAGTTTAATAAGTAGGGGTGAAGCTTTCTTT. As protein: CASSLISRGEAFF.

The genes are TRBV5-6 and TRBJ1-1; tentatively, D is TRBD1 (6 bases). There are 15 residues in the CDR3. CDR1 and CDR2 (germline): SGHDT, YYEEEE. V was trimmed by 4 bases and J by 1 base, leaving 14 bases between them. DNA of the CDR3: TGTGCCAGCAGCATCCGACAAGGGGGGAACACTGAAGCTTTCTTT. Its translation is CASSIRQGGNTEAFF. The full variable domain, rest sourced from reference TRBV5-6 and TRBJ1-1, is DAGVTQSPTHLIKTRGQQVTLRCSPKSGHDTVSWYQQALGQGPQFIFQYYEEEERQRGNFPDRFSGHQFPNYSSELNVNALLLGDSALYLCASSIRQGGNTEAFFGQGTRLTVV.

The chain carries TRBV15 and TRBJ2-5; the match to TRBD2 covers 10 bases. This CDR3 has 14 residues. Trimming took 8 bases from V and 1 from J; bases not matched to a gene: 4. Germline-derived CDR1 and CDR2 are LNHNV and YYDKDF (reference sequence). Here the CDR3 reads CATAIAGGQETQYF. As DNA, the CDR3 is TGTGCCACCGCAATAGCGGGGGGCCAAGAGACCCAGTACTTC.

This clone has just one count. The chain uses TRBV28 and TRBJ2-1, with TRBD2 identical over 7 bases. This CDR3 has 15 residues. V gave up 6 bases and J gave up 0 bases; unmatched junction bases: 5. CDR1 is MDHEN and CDR2 is SYDVKM in the germline V gene. The chain's CDR3 is CASSKLAISYNEQFF. CDR3 DNA: TGTGCCAGCAGCAAACTAGCGATCTCCTACAATGAGCAGTTCTTC.

This sequence joins TRBV30 and TRBJ2-7; TRBD1 is a possible D gene (6 bases). Trimming took 2 bases from V and 7 from J, leaving 9 bases between them. The CDR3 loop spans 11 amino acids. Germline loops: CDR1 GTSNPN, CDR2 SVGIG (reference sequence). For the CDR3, the DNA is TGTGCCTGGAGTCCTCAGGGGGAGCAGTACTTC. This encodes CAWSPQGEQYF.

The chain carries TRBV9 and TRBJ2-3; D may be TRBD2 (6 bases). The CDR3 totals 16 residues. The germline gives CDR1 SGDLS, CDR2 YYNGEE. Trimming stripped 3 bases from V and 0 bases from J, with 14 bases between. The CDR3 DNA is TGTGCCAGCAGCGCCACTTCGGAGGGGAGCACAGATACGCAGTATTTT. Protein: CASSATSEGSTDTQYF. Supplemented by reference TRBV9 and TRBJ2-3, the full variable domain reads DSGVTQTPKHLITATGQRVTLRCSPRSGDLSVYWYQQSLDQGLQFLIQYYNGEERAKGNILERFSAQQFPDLHSELNLSSLELGDSALYFCASSATSEGSTDTQYFGPGTRLTVL.